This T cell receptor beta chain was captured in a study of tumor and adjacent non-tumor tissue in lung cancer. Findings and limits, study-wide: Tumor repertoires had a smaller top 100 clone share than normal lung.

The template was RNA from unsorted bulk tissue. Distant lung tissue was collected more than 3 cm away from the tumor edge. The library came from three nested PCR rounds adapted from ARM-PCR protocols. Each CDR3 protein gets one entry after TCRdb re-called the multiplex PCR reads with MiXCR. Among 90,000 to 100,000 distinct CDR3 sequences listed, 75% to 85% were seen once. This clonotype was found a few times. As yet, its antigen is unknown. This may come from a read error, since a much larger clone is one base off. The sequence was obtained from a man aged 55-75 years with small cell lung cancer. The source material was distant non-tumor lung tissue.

CDR3: CASSLDRAVGTQYF. The CDR3 DNA is TGTGCCAGCAGCTTAGACAGGGCAGTAGGTACGCAGTATTTT. V is TRBV5-4 and J is TRBJ2-3; 7 bases fit TRBD1. This CDR3 region has 14 residues. Trimming took 2 bases from V and 8 from J; bases not matched to a gene: 8. CDR1 SGHNT and CDR2 YYREEE come from the germline V gene (reference sequence).